Presented here are 31 T cell receptor beta chains from one specimen sequenced in a study of T cells in Graves' hyperthyroidism and ophthalmopathy. It was RNA transcripts that yielded the amplified TCR beta CDR3 regions. Using the HTBI primer set, a first-round RT-PCR was run on the TCR CDR3. MiXCR was run by TCRdb on the multiplex PCR reads, yielding one entry per CDR3 protein. The sample consists of 600,000 to 650,000 distinct CDR3 sequences, around 20% of them appearing once. What was sequenced was blood. Receptors were obtained from a man aged 25-45 years with Graves' ophthalmopathy.

Turning to this clonotype: A much larger clone sits a single nucleotide away, making a read error possible. This chain uses TRBV2 with TRBJ1-5; weak D call: TRBD1 (6 bases). Germline V CDR1 and CDR2: SNHLY, FYNNEI. CDR3 size: 12 residues. V was shortened by 6 bases and J by 5 bases, with 8 bases between the two germline ends. The CDR3, as DNA: TGTGCCAGCAGAACAGGGTATCAGCCCCAGCATTTT. Translated: CASRTGYQPQHF.

The chain uses TRBV6-1 and TRBJ1-1; D is ambiguous. V gave up 8 bases and J gave up 1 base, with 14 bases separating them. The CDR3 has 14 amino acids. In germline, CDR1 is MNHNS, CDR2 SASEGT. CDR3 DNA sequence: TGTGCCAGCCACGATAAATCCGAGAACACTGAAGCTTTCTTT. Translated: CASHDKSENTEAFF.

The rearrangement joins TRBV28 to TRBJ2-5; TRBD1 is a possible D gene (6 bases). The germline V gene has CDR1 MDHEN and CDR2 SYDVKM. This CDR3 spans 16 amino acids. V was pared by 5 bases and J by 0 bases, with 16 bases between. The CDR3 DNA reads as TGTGCCAGCAGTGGGTCGGGACACGGATACCAAGAGACCCAGTACTTC. The encoded protein is CASSGSGHGYQETQYF.

This clonotype was counted many times. This chain joins TRBV7-2 and TRBJ1-2; D is unresolved. Trimming took 4 bases from V and 4 from J, leaving 19 bases between them. CDR3 length: 16 residues. CDR1 is SGHTA and CDR2 is FQGNSA in the germline V gene. The CDR3 loop is CASSSRASPNFYGYTF. The CDR3 DNA reads TGTGCCAGCAGCTCCCGGGCCAGTCCGAATTTCTATGGCTACACCTTC.

The genes are TRBV29-1 and TRBJ1-1; D unresolved. The CDR3 loop spans 15 amino acids. V lost 0 bases and J lost 1, with 12 bases in between. Per germline, CDR1 SQVTM and CDR2 ANQGSEA. The CDR3 loop reads CSVEDLGHQNTEAFF. CDR3 in DNA: TGCAGCGTTGAAGATTTGGGTCACCAGAACACTGAAGCTTTCTTT.

This clonotype was observed at least ten times. The V call is TRBV3-1, the J call TRBJ2-1; no clear D gene. The V end was cut by 1 base, the J end by 9 bases, with 7 bases between. Germline CDR1 reads LGHDT; CDR2 reads YNNKEL (reference sequence). This CDR3 contains 12 residues. CDR3 nucleotide sequence: TGTGCCAGCAGCCAAGTAGAGGTTGAGCAGTTCTTC. This sequence encodes CASSQVEVEQFF.

This CDR3 reads CSVVLSGPDQPQHF. CDR3 in DNA: TGCAGCGTTGTATTGTCGGGGCCAGATCAGCCCCAGCATTTT. J is TRBJ1-5 and V is TRBV29-1; D is possibly TRBD1 (5 bases). The CDR3 sequence is 14 residues long. Germline V lookup: CDR1 SQVTM, CDR2 ANQGSEA. V was clipped by 4 bases and J by 5 bases, with 15 bases between them. The variable domain in full, with the rest retrieved from reference TRBV29-1 and TRBJ1-5, is SAVISQKPSRDICQRGTSLTIQCQVDSQVTMMFWYRQQPGQSLTLIATANQGSEATYESGFVIDKFPISRPNLTFSTLTVSNMSPEDSSIYLCSVVLSGPDQPQHFGDGTRLSIL.

This clonotype was seen many times. In DNA, the CDR3 is TGTGCCTGGAACCGAAACCCTGAAGCTTTCTTT. As protein: CAWNRNPEAFF. The rearrangement uses TRBV30 and TRBJ1-1, with D unclear. V was pared by 4 bases and J by 6 bases, with 9 bases between. This CDR3 has 11 amino acids. Germline-derived CDR1 and CDR2 are GTSNPN and SVGIG (reference sequence).

Concerning this clonotype: Germline is not matched at one junction end, which may reflect a read error. The CDR3 DNA follows: TGTGCCACCAGTGATGAAGACAGGTACAAGACCCAGTACTTC. Translating it yields CATSDEDRYKTQYF. The V and J genes are TRBV2 and TRBJ2-5, with TRBD1 as a possible D gene (6 bases). Germline CDR1 is SNHLY and CDR2 is FYNNEI. The CDR3 has 14 amino acids.

The chain combines TRBV9 with TRBJ2-2; D possibly uses TRBD1 or TRBD2 (5 bases each). The germline V and J ends were trimmed by 4 bases and 2 bases, with 12 bases remaining between them. The germline V gene has CDR1 SGDLS and CDR2 YYNGEE. The CDR3 covers 15 residues. The CDR3 region has the DNA TGTGCCAGCAGCCCCCGGGACCAAAACACCGGGGAGCTGTTTTTT. It encodes CASSPRDQNTGELFF.

The rearrangement uses TRBV5-6 and TRBJ2-1, with 10 bases that match TRBD2. The germline gives CDR1 SGHDT, CDR2 YYEEEE. The CDR3 runs to 16 residues. Unmatched junction bases numbered 6, after V lost 2 bases and J lost 4 bases. The CDR3: CASSFLSGRGYNEQFF. As DNA, the CDR3 is TGTGCCAGCAGCTTCTTAAGCGGGAGGGGGTACAATGAGCAGTTCTTC.

There are a few counts of this clonotype. The chain couples TRBV24-1 to TRBJ2-3; a weak D match, TRBD1 (5 bases). Deletions cut 4 bases from V and 4 bases from J, with 11 bases between. CDR3 size: 14 residues. Germline V gene data show CDR1 as KGHDR and CDR2 as SFDVKD. CDR3 protein: CATSDPRVSDTQYF. For the CDR3, the DNA is TGTGCCACCAGTGACCCCAGGGTTTCAGATACGCAGTATTTT.

The J gene is TRBJ1-1, the V gene TRBV29-1, with D hard to call. V gave up 5 bases and J gave up 7 bases, with 8 bases separating them. The CDR3 spans 10 residues. The germline gives CDR1 SQVTM, CDR2 ANQGSEA. The CDR3 DNA follows: TGCAGCGTTAGGGAGGATGAAGCTTTCTTT. Amino acids: CSVREDEAFF.

Notes on this clonotype: A read error may be the cause here, since a much bigger clone is one base away. The genes are TRBV7-2 and TRBJ2-7, with TRBD2 identical over 11 bases. The CDR3 contains 15 residues. Germline V gene data show CDR1 as SGHTA and CDR2 as FQGNSA. In nucleotides, the CDR3 is TGTGCCAGCAGCTCTGCAGGACTAGCGGGCTACGGGCAGTACTTC. It specifies CASSSAGLAGYGQYF.

This clonotype was seen repeatedly, ten times or more. The J gene is TRBJ2-7, the V gene TRBV20-1, with 10 bases aligning to TRBD2. This CDR3 is built from 13 residues. Germline V gene lookup returns CDR1 DFQATT and CDR2 SNEGSKA (reference sequence). Losses at the gene ends were 5 bases for V and 5 bases for J; bases not matched to a gene: 6. CDR3 in DNA: TGCAGTGCTGGTTTAGCGGGAGGCGACGAGCAGTACTTC. It is translated as CSAGLAGGDEQYF.

There are many counts of this clonotype. CDR3 DNA: TGTGCCAGCGATAGACAGGGAGTGTTCAATGAGCAGTTCTTC. Translated, it gives CASDRQGVFNEQFF. This chain uses TRBV2 with TRBJ2-1; TRBD1 matches 7 bases. In germline, CDR1 is SNHLY, CDR2 FYNNEI. CDR3 length: 14 amino acids. V lost 8 bases to trimming and J lost 6 bases; unmatched junction nucleotides: 10. The full variable domain, its missing parts supplied by reference TRBV2 and TRBJ2-1, is EPEVTQTPSHQVTQMGQEVILRCVPISNHLYFYWYRQILGQKVEFLVSFYNNEISEKSEIFDDQFSVERPDGSNFTLKIRSTKLEDSAMYFCASDRQGVFNEQFFGPGTRLTVL.

This chain connects TRBV10-3 to TRBJ2-1, with 10 bases matching TRBD2. The CDR3 spans 15 residues. CDR1 ENHRY and CDR2 SYGVKD come from the germline V gene. Losses at the gene ends were 6 bases for V and 7 bases for J; bases not matched to a gene: 9. The CDR3 here is CAISAGGTSVNEQFF. The CDR3 nucleotides are TGTGCCATCAGCGCGGGCGGGACTAGCGTGAATGAGCAGTTCTTC.

This clonotype was found a few times. This rearrangement joins TRBV20-1 to TRBJ2-1, with 13 bases matching TRBD2. The CDR3 spans 15 residues. V dropped 4 bases and J dropped 7; count of bases not matched to a gene: 7. Germline V lookup: CDR1 DFQATT, CDR2 SNEGSKA (reference sequence). The CDR3 spells CSAISGLAGQNEQFF. The CDR3 bases are TGCAGTGCTATCTCGGGACTAGCGGGACAGAATGAGCAGTTCTTC.

The table lists this clonotype with many counts. The V and J genes are TRBV28 and TRBJ1-5; 9 positions match TRBD1. Germline CDR1 MDHEN, CDR2 SYDVKM. CDR3 length: 13 residues. The V segment lost 5 bases and the J segment 8 bases; nucleotides outside the gene matches: 4. DNA of the CDR3: TGTGCCAGCAGTCGGGACAGGGTTAAGCCCCAGCATTTT. Protein product: CASSRDRVKPQHF.

The gene calls are TRBV12-3 or TRBV12-4 and TRBJ1-2, with D hard to call. The CDR3 totals 19 residues. The V end lost 6 bases, the J end lost 5 bases, and 31 bases lay between the germline ends. The CDR3 bases are TGTGCCAGCAGGTGTAGTGCCCGTGAGGTCCTCACCGTCCGGTATGGCTACACCTTC. Protein: CASRCSAREVLTVRYGYTF.

This clonotype has a count of ten or more. The chain is built from TRBV7-3 and TRBJ2-2; D possibly uses TRBD1 or TRBD2 (7 bases each). With 5 bases removed from V and 5 bases from J, the gap between germline ends came to 18 bases. This CDR3 region has 16 residues. The germline V gene has CDR1 SGHTA and CDR2 FQGTGA. The CDR3 sequence is CASSPDREGYTGELFF. Here the CDR3 DNA reads TGTGCCAGCAGCCCCGACAGGGAGGGCTATACCGGGGAGCTGTTTTTT.

V is TRBV27 and J is TRBJ2-2, with a tentative D call TRBD1 (5 bases). Germline V CDR1 and CDR2: MNHEY, SMNVEV (reference sequence). Trimming removed 3 bases from V and 8 bases from J, with 10 bases in between. The CDR3 is made up of 13 amino acids. Here the CDR3 reads CASSFQGSGELFF. Here the CDR3 DNA reads TGTGCCAGCAGTTTTCAGGGTTCGGGGGAGCTGTTTTTT.

This clonotype was seen more than once but under ten times. The rearrangement links TRBV16 to TRBJ2-1; 14 bases match TRBD2. This CDR3 is built from 17 residues. Germline CDR1 and CDR2: KGHSY and FQNENV. V was pared by 4 bases and J by 7 bases, with 9 bases of the junction left unmatched. DNA for the CDR3: TGTGCCAGCAGCCCTTTTGGGGGGACTAGCGGGAGAAATGAGCAGTTCTTC. Translation: CASSPFGGTSGRNEQFF. Full variable domain (missing parts from reference TRBV16 and TRBJ2-1): GEEVAQTPKHLVRGEGQKAKLYCAPIKGHSYVFWYQQVLKNEFKFLISFQNENVFDETGMPKERFSAKCLPNSPCSLEIQATKLEDSAVYFCASSPFGGTSGRNEQFFGPGTRLTVL.

A few counts support this clonotype. The V call is TRBV28, the J call TRBJ2-1, with D unclear. This CDR3 comprises 12 residues. Germline V lookup: CDR1 MDHEN, CDR2 SYDVKM. The germline V and J ends were trimmed by 6 bases and 9 bases, with 12 bases remaining between them. CDR3 amino acids: CASSPLKAEQFF. CDR3 nucleotides: TGTGCCAGCAGCCCCCTAAAGGCTGAGCAGTTCTTC.

A single count supports this clonotype. A read error may be the cause here, since a much bigger clone is one base away. The chain employs TRBV18 and TRBJ2-2, with a possible D match to TRBD2 (5 bases). This CDR3 has 13 residues. Germline V gives CDR1 KGHSH, CDR2 LQKENI. Between the trimmed V and J ends, which lost 1 base and 7 bases, there was a span of 7 bases. CDR3 in amino acids: CASSPHEGGELFF. The CDR3 nucleotides are TGTGCCAGCTCACCACACGAGGGCGGGGAGCTGTTTTTT. Using reference TRBV18 and TRBJ2-2 for the parts outside the CDR3, the full variable domain is NAGVMQNPRHLVRRRGQEARLRCSPMKGHSHVYWYRQLPEEGLKFMVYLQKENIIDESGMPKERFSAEFPKEGPSILRIQQVVRGDSAAYFCASSPHEGGELFFGEGSRLTVL.

The table lists this clonotype with many counts. The chain is built from TRBV6-2 or TRBV6-3 and TRBJ2-2, with 8 bases fitting TRBD1. Germline V gene data show CDR1 as MNHEY and CDR2 as SVGEGT. V lost 2 bases, J lost 6 bases, and 14 bases stayed unmatched. The CDR3 spans 18 residues. CDR3 DNA: TGTGCCAGCAGTTACCCCATGGTGGACAGGGCAAGACCCGGGGAGCTGTTTTTT. Amino acid sequence: CASSYPMVDRARPGELFF.

This clonotype was counted a few times. The rearrangement joins TRBV20-1 to TRBJ2-7; 7 bases align to TRBD1. V dropped 5 bases and J dropped 3; count of bases not matched to a gene: 10. The CDR3 runs to 14 residues. In germline, CDR1 is DFQATT, CDR2 SNEGSKA (reference sequence). The CDR3 DNA sequence: TGCAGTGCTCGTACAGGGGCTTCCGTCTACGAGCAGTACTTC. Its protein product is CSARTGASVYEQYF.

The table lists this clonotype with many counts. This sequence joins TRBV5-1 and TRBJ2-1, with 8 bases aligning to TRBD1. Germline V CDR1 and CDR2: SGHRS, YFSETQ. The CDR3 totals 13 residues. After removal of 6 bases from V and 3 bases from J, the junction contained 2 bases not matched to a gene. CDR3 in amino acids: CASKQGDYNEQFF. The CDR3 nucleotides read TGCGCCAGCAAACAGGGGGACTACAATGAGCAGTTCTTC. The entire variable domain, with the rest obtained from reference TRBV5-1 and TRBJ2-1, is as follows: KAGVTQTPRYLIKTRGQQVTLSCSPISGHRSVSWYQQTPGQGLQFLFEYFSETQRNKGNFPGRFSGRQFSNSRSEMNVSTLELGDSALYLCASKQGDYNEQFFGPGTRLTVL.

Points on this clonotype: This may be a read error: a much more frequent sequence differs by one nucleotide. The chain is built from TRBV12-3 or TRBV12-4 and TRBJ1-1; a possible D gene is TRBD1 (6 bases). The CDR3 has 12 residues. CDR3: CTSSLGATEAFF. The CDR3 DNA sequence: TGTACCAGCAGTTTGGGGGCCACTGAAGCTTTCTTT.

This sequence joins TRBV7-9 and TRBJ2-7; 12 bases are a match to TRBD1. The CDR3 is 15 residues long. Trimming at V came to 4 bases and at J to 6 bases, leaving 7 bases not matched to a gene. Germline assignment: CDR1 SEHNR and CDR2 FQNEAQ (reference sequence). The CDR3 coding sequence is TGTGCCAGCAGCTATACCGGGACAGGGGGCCCCGAGCAGTACTTC. Its protein product is CASSYTGTGGPEQYF.

This clonotype came up a few times. The chain joins TRBV6-2 or TRBV6-3 to TRBJ2-7; maybe TRBD2 (6 bases). This CDR3 has 16 amino acids. CDR1 is MNHEY, CDR2 SVGEGT, per germline. V was shortened by 6 bases and J by 3 bases, with 21 bases between the two germline ends. CDR3 amino acids: CASSQAGQRAFYEQYF. In DNA, the CDR3 is TGTGCCAGCAGCCAGGCCGGGCAGCGGGCGTTCTACGAGCAGTACTTC.